The 14 T cell receptor beta chains in this list originate from one sample, sequenced in a study of blood T cell repertoires in COVID-19. Assay used: immunoSEQ multiplex PCR; TCRdb lists only in-frame clones, some missing. The data contain under 450,000 clones, approximately 90% of them singletons. The sample was PBMCs or T cells enriched from blood (not recorded which). The origin of the receptors is a woman in her 40s who had been exposed to COVID-19.

This chain links TRBV3-1 (or the pseudogene TRBV3-2) with TRBJ1-2; D unclear. Trimming removed 3 bases from V and 0 bases from J, with 8 bases in between. In germline, CDR1 is LGHDT, CDR2 YNNKEL (reference sequence). This CDR3 comprises 14 residues. The CDR3 DNA reads as TGTGCCAGCAGCCAGTCTAGCCCTAACTATGGCTACACCTTC. Translated: CASSQSSPNYGYTF.

The V call is TRBV4-1, the J call TRBJ2-7; a possible D gene is TRBD1 (6 bases). Deletions cut 0 bases from V and 5 bases from J, with 14 bases between. Germline values: CDR1 MGHRA, CDR2 YSYEKL. The CDR3 consists of 15 residues. CDR3 in amino acids: CASSQDRGRPDEQYF. The CDR3 region has the DNA TGCGCCAGCAGCCAAGATAGGGGGAGACCGGACGAGCAGTACTTC.

V gene TRBV10-3 combines with J gene TRBJ1-5; tentatively, D is TRBD1 (5 bases). This CDR3 has 16 amino acids. Trimming shortened V by 2 bases and J by 1 base, and 12 bases separated the two germline ends. Germline-derived CDR1 and CDR2 are ENHRY and SYGVKD. The CDR3, as DNA: TGTGCCATCAGTGAGGTTGGGGGGTTGAGCAATCAGCCCCAGCATTTT. This encodes CAISEVGGLSNQPQHF.

This sequence joins TRBV24-1 and TRBJ2-1, with 8 nucleotides matching TRBD1. This CDR3 comprises 16 residues. V dropped 4 bases and J dropped 0; count of bases not matched to a gene: 4. Germline-derived CDR1 and CDR2 are KGHDR and SFDVKD. The CDR3 DNA reads as TGTGCCACCAGTGACTCAACAGGGGGCTCCTACAATGAGCAGTTCTTC. This sequence encodes CATSDSTGGSYNEQFF.

The gene calls are TRBV7-3 and TRBJ2-3, with 7 bases aligning to TRBD2. V trimming: 6 bases; J trimming: 0 bases; junction bases outside the gene matches: 9. Germline V lookup: CDR1 SGHTA, CDR2 FQGTGA. The CDR3 loop spans 16 amino acids. CDR3 in amino acids: CASSSIGLESTDTQYF. For the CDR3, the DNA is TGTGCCAGCAGTTCCATAGGACTAGAAAGCACAGATACGCAGTATTTT. Complete variable domain (other parts from reference TRBV7-3 and TRBJ2-3): GAGVSQTPSNKVTEKGKYVELRCDPISGHTALYWYRQSLGQGPEFLIYFQGTGAADDSGLPNDRFFAVRPEGSVSTLKIQRTERGDSAVYLCASSSIGLESTDTQYFGPGTRLTVL.

V is TRBV2 and J is TRBJ2-5; weak D call: TRBD1 (5 bases). This CDR3 is built from 14 residues. Between the trimmed V and J ends, which lost 6 bases and 2 bases, there was a span of 13 bases. Germline CDR1 is SNHLY and CDR2 is FYNNEI. CDR3 in DNA: TGTGCCAGCAGCGACTTGACAGCACAAGAGACCCAGTACTTC. This sequence encodes CASSDLTAQETQYF.

V usage is TRBV15 and J usage is TRBJ2-7, with 9 bases matching TRBD2. V trimming: 3 bases; J trimming: 0 bases; junction bases outside the gene matches: 6. Germline CDR1 and CDR2: LNHNV and YYDKDF (reference sequence). The CDR3 consists of 16 residues. As DNA, the CDR3 is TGTGCCACCAGCAGGAAGGGGACTAGCACCTCCTACGAGCAGTACTTC. This encodes CATSRKGTSTSYEQYF.

The V and J genes are TRBV27 and TRBJ1-2, with TRBD1 identical over 9 bases. V trimming: 5 bases; J trimming: 9 bases; junction bases outside the gene matches: 10. This CDR3 comprises 14 residues. Germline V gene data show CDR1 as MNHEY and CDR2 as SMNVEV (reference sequence). CDR3 in amino acids: CASSPNRQGVRYTF. CDR3 DNA sequence: TGTGCCAGCAGTCCCAACCGACAGGGGGTACGCTACACCTTC.

This chain connects TRBV5-1 to TRBJ2-3; TRBD1 might be the D (7 bases). The germline V and J ends were trimmed by 3 bases and 0 bases, with 23 bases remaining between them. The CDR3 is 19 amino acids. The germline V gene encodes CDR1 SGHRS and CDR2 YFSETQ. CDR3 loop: CASSSMGGQPISSTDTQYF. As DNA, the CDR3 is TGCGCCAGCAGCTCTATGGGGGGACAGCCGATTTCTAGCACAGATACGCAGTATTTT.

The CDR3 sequence: CASGLVRNRGQDTQYF. CDR3 DNA sequence: TGTGCTAGTGGTTTGGTACGGAACAGGGGGCAAGATACGCAGTATTTT. V usage is TRBV12-5 and J usage is TRBJ2-3; 9 bases map to TRBD1. CDR3 length: 16 amino acids. J was trimmed by 5 bases and V by 0 bases; bases with no gene match: 6. In germline, CDR1 is LGHNT, CDR2 FRNRAP.

This rearrangement joins TRBV27 to TRBJ1-1; 7 bases map to TRBD1. Germline CDR1 and CDR2: MNHEY and SMNVEV (reference sequence). Germline trimming cut 3 bases from V and 5 bases from J; bases unmatched to any gene: 12. The CDR3 contains 16 residues. For the CDR3, the DNA is TGTGCCAGCAGTTTTCAGGGTTACAGGGGAATGACTGAAGCTTTCTTT. Translating gives CASSFQGYRGMTEAFF.

This clone has only one observation. The CDR3 bases are TGTGCCAGTAGTAATCTCGACAGGGCGCAGCCCCAGCATTTT. Protein sequence: CASSNLDRAQPQHF. The V gene is TRBV19, the J gene TRBJ1-5; TRBD1 agrees at 7 bases. The V and J ends lost 4 bases and 7 bases, in that order; junction bases with no gene match: 7. Germline assignment: CDR1 LNHDA and CDR2 SQIVND (reference sequence). This CDR3 has 14 residues.

For the CDR3, the DNA is TGTGCCACCAGCAGATCGACAGCTTCCTACGAGCAGTACTTC. Protein: CATSRSTASYEQYF. The chain recombines TRBV15 with TRBJ2-7, with D possibly TRBD1 on 5 matching bases. The V end was cut by 2 bases, the J end by 1 base, with 9 bases between. CDR1 LNHNV and CDR2 YYDKDF come from the germline V gene (reference sequence). The CDR3 sequence is 14 residues long.

The rearrangement joins TRBV30 to TRBJ2-3; 11 nucleotides align to TRBD2. The CDR3 totals 17 residues. Germline V gives CDR1 GTSNPN, CDR2 SVGIG (reference sequence). V trimming: 1 base; J trimming: 3 bases; junction bases outside the gene matches: 9. CDR3 sequence (DNA): TGTGCCTGGAGTGGACTAGCGGGACTTGGGGGTACAGATACGCAGTATTTT. Amino acid sequence: CAWSGLAGLGGTDTQYF.